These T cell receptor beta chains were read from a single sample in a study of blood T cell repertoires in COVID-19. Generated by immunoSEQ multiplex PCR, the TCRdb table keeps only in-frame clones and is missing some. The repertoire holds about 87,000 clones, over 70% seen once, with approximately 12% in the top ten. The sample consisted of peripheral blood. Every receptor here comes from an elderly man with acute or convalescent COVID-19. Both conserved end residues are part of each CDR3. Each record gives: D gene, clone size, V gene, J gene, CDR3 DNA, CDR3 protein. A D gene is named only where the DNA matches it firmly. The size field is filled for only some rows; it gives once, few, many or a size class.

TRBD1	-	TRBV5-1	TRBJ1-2	TGCGCCAGCAGCTGGGGATCAGGGGGCGAGGGCTACACCTTC	CASSWGSGGEGYTF
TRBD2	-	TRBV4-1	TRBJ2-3	TGCGCCAGCAGCCAAGTATCTAGCGGGAGGGTCGACACAGATACGCAGTATTTT	CASSQVSSGRVDTDTQYF
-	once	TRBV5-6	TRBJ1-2	TGTGCCAGCAGCTTGCGGCAGGGGAACTATGGCTACACCTTC	CASSLRQGNYGYTF
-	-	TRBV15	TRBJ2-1	TGTGCCACCAGCAATGGAGGCTCCTACAATGAGCAGTTCTTC	CATSNGGSYNEQFF
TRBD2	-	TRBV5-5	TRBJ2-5	TGTGCCAGCAGCCGGACTAGCGGAGCACAAGAGACCCAGTACTTC	CASSRTSGAQETQYF
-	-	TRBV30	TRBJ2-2	TGTGCCTGGACCCTCAGGGTGACCGGGGAGCTGTTTTTT	CAWTLRVTGELFF
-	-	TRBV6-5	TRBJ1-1	TGTGCCAGCAATAGCGCGGTGAACACTGAAGCTTTCTTT	CASNSAVNTEAFF
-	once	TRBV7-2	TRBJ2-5	TGTGCCAGCAGCCAAAGCGTGCAAGAGACCCAGTACTTC	CASSQSVQETQYF
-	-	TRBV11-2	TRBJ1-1	TGTGCCAGCAGCTTAGGAGCGGGCCCTGAAGCTTTCTTT	CASSLGAGPEAFF
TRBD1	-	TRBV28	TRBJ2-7	TGTGCCAGCAGGTCTTCCCGGGACAGGGGTCCCTACGAGCAGTACTTC	CASRSSRDRGPYEQYF
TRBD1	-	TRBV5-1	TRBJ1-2	TGCGCCAGCAGCCCCGACAGGGTAGGAGGCTACACCTTC	CASSPDRVGGYTF
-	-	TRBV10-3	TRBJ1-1	TGTGCCATCAGTGAGTCACGGGAAAGACTCCTTTCAACTTTCTTT	CAISESRERLLSTFF
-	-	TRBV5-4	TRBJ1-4	TGTGCCAGCAGCTTGGCAGGGCGTGAAAAACTGTTTTTT	CASSLAGREKLFF
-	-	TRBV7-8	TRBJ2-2	TGTGCCAGTTGGGGGGTGAACACCGGGGAGCTGTTTTTT	CASWGVNTGELFF
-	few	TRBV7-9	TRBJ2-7	TGTGCCAGCAGCCGAGGACAGCCTCCTAAGTACTTC	CASSRGQPPKYF
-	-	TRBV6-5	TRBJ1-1	TGTGCCAGCAGTTTCAGGGAGGGGAACACTGAAGCTTTCTTT	CASSFREGNTEAFF
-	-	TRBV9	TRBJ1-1	TGTGCCAGCAGCGAGACAGGTAAGGCGAACACTGAAGCTTTCTTT	CASSETGKANTEAFF
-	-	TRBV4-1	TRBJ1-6	TGCGCCAGCAGCCCAGGGTGGACAGTCAATTCACCCCTCCACTTT	CASSPGWTVNSPLHF
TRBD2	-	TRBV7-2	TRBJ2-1	TGTGCCAGCAGCCTCGGGACTAGCGGGAGTAGGAGATCCTACAATGAGCAGTTCTTC	CASSLGTSGSRRSYNEQFF
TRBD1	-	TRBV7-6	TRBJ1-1	TGTGCCAGCAGCTGGGACAGGAGTAGGGACACTGAAGCTTTCTTT	CASSWDRSRDTEAFF
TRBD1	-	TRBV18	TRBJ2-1	TGTGCCAGCTCACCTGGGACAGGGGGCCACAATGAGCAGTTCTTC	CASSPGTGGHNEQFF
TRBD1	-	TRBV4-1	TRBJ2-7	TGCGCCAGCAGCCAAGATTGGGCGGACAGGGGCTACGAGCAGTACTTC	CASSQDWADRGYEQYF